This T cell receptor (beta chain) emerged from a study of blood T cell repertoires in COVID-19. In the source study's methods: By means of reference gene primer amplification, nucleated cell counts were estimated. The method was immunoSEQ multiplex PCR; TCRdb's version includes in-frame clones alone and lacks a portion of them. V and J calls and clone size are as listed in that table; D and trimming were resolved from the DNA. The data show 81,000 or so clones, about 84% seen once. V lost 3 bases to trimming and J lost 6 bases; unmatched junction nucleotides: 10. The CDR3 length is 15 residues. CDR1 is SGDLS and CDR2 is YYNGEE in the germline V gene.

This receptor was taken from a man aged 50 or older with active COVID-19. The specimen was peripheral blood. This chain connects TRBV9 to TRBJ1-2; TRBD1 matches 8 bases. The DNA of the CDR3 is TGTGCCAGCAGCGCCACCGGTCAGGGGGCCCATGGCTACACCTTC. Its protein is CASSATGQGAHGYTF.